The 9 T cell receptor beta chains below all came from one sample that was sequenced in a study of metastatic and nonmetastatic thyroid tumors. TCRdb used MiXCR to call clones anew from the PCR reads. The table records about 27,000 clones, over 12% of them present only once. All patients reached thyroid surgery having received no treatment beforehand. Specimen: blood. The receptors were gathered from a male donor with papillary thyroid cancer or a benign thyroid nodule (not recorded which). Some clones in this sample may be carry-over from other donors' samples.

The V call is TRBV24-1, the J call TRBJ2-5, with D tentatively TRBD2 (5 bases). V shed 0 bases and J shed 4 bases, with 11 bases lying between them. The V gene's germline CDR1 is KGHDR and CDR2 SFDVKD. The CDR3 has 15 residues. The CDR3 sequence: CATSDLALGRETQYF. DNA for the CDR3: TGTGCCACCAGTGATTTGGCCCTTGGGAGAGAGACCCAGTACTTC.

The rearrangement uses TRBV28 and TRBJ2-3; 11 bases fit TRBD2. CDR1 is MDHEN and CDR2 is SYDVKM in the germline V gene. The V and J ends lost 5 bases and 2 bases, in that order; junction bases with no gene match: 9. The CDR3 length is 17 residues. The CDR3 region is CASSHPGLAGNTDTQYF. CDR3 DNA: TGTGCCAGCAGTCACCCCGGACTAGCGGGCAACACAGATACGCAGTATTTT.

The chain has TRBV2 and TRBJ2-7; 7 bases fit TRBD2. There are 15 residues in the CDR3. J gave up 4 bases and V 6 bases, and 12 bases lay outside the gene matches. Per germline, CDR1 SNHLY and CDR2 FYNNEI. The CDR3 sequence: CASSPSPAGRYEQYF. DNA of the CDR3: TGTGCCAGCAGCCCAAGCCCAGCGGGACGATACGAGCAGTACTTC. The variable domain in full, with the rest retrieved from reference TRBV2 and TRBJ2-7, is EPEVTQTPSHQVTQMGQEVILRCVPISNHLYFYWYRQILGQKVEFLVSFYNNEISEKSEIFDDQFSVERPDGSNFTLKIRSTKLEDSAMYFCASSPSPAGRYEQYFGPGTRLTVT.

This clone was seen a few times. This clone may be a read error of a much larger clone one base away. The same CDR3 also results from other DNA sequences found in this sample. The V and J genes are TRBV10-3 and TRBJ2-5; D unclear. CDR1 and CDR2 (germline): ENHRY, SYGVKD. The CDR3 covers 13 residues. CDR3 amino acids: CAIRAQLNETQYF. CDR3 DNA sequence: TGCGCCATCCGGGCACAGCTCAACGAGACCCAGTACTTC.

The sample holds many counts of this clone. The chain is built from TRBV3-1 and TRBJ1-3, with a weak D call TRBD1 (5 bases). Germline V CDR1 and CDR2: LGHDT, YNNKEL (reference sequence). This CDR3 region has 16 residues. V lost 8 bases and J lost 0, with 17 bases in between. The CDR3 protein is CASANWGPFSGNTIYF. CDR3 bases: TGTGCCAGCGCGAACTGGGGACCGTTCTCTGGAAACACCATATATTTT. The full variable domain, with the rest looked up from reference TRBV3-1 and TRBJ1-3, is DTAVSQTPKYLVTQMGNDKSIKCEQNLGHDTMYWYKQDSKKFLKIMFSYNNKELIINETVPNRFSPKSPDKAHLNLHINSLELGDSAVYFCASANWGPFSGNTIYFGEGSWLTVV.

V gene TRBV25-1 combines with J gene TRBJ1-5; a weak D match, TRBD1 (6 bases). The germline V and J ends were trimmed by 5 bases and 9 bases, with 35 bases remaining between them. The CDR3 is made up of 20 amino acids. Germline V gene sequence: CDR1 MGHDK, CDR2 SYGVNS. The CDR3 protein is CASSPTSSFTTGTWWGPQHF. The CDR3 region has the DNA TGTGCCAGCAGTCCCACTTCATCTTTCACGACAGGAACCTGGTGGGGGCCCCAGCATTTT. Supplemented by reference TRBV25-1 and TRBJ1-5, the full variable domain reads EADIYQTPRYLVIGTGKKITLECSQTMGHDKMYWYQQDPGMELHLIHYSYGVNSTEKGDLSSESTVSRIRTEHFPLTLESARPSHTSQYLCASSPTSSFTTGTWWGPQHFGDGTRLSIL.

This clone was seen only a few times. The CDR3 does not close with the conserved phenylalanine or tryptophan, likely indicating a read error. The chain carries TRBV6-1 and TRBJ2-7; TRBD1 or TRBD2 may be the D gene (5 bases each). This CDR3 is built from 14 residues. In germline, CDR1 is MNHNS, CDR2 SASEGT. V lost 5 bases and J lost 2, with 13 bases in between. CDR3 sequence reads: CASSPGTVTYEQYL. For the CDR3, the DNA is TGTGCCAGCAGTCCCGGGACCGTCACCTACGAGCAGTACCTC.

The table lists this clone with many counts. This sequence may be a read error, since a much larger clone differs from it by one base. The genes are TRBV4-1 and TRBJ2-7; TRBD2 aligns across 9 bases. Germline CDR1 is MGHRA and CDR2 is YSYEKL. V was pared by 4 bases and J by 6 bases, with 10 bases of the junction left unmatched. This CDR3 has 15 amino acids. Here the CDR3 DNA reads TGCGCCAGCAGCCTATCCGGGACTAGCACCTGCGAGCAGTACTTC. Its protein product is CASSLSGTSTCEQYF.

In its sample, this clone ranks as medium-sized (0.01 to 0.1%). The J gene is TRBJ2-2, the V gene TRBV11-2; D uncertain. Germline assignment: CDR1 SGHAT and CDR2 FQNNGV. CDR3 size: 14 residues. V was cut by 3 bases and J by 0 bases, with 5 bases left in between. DNA of the CDR3: TGTGCCAGCAGCTTGGGAACGAACACCGGGGAGCTGTTTTTT. Translated: CASSLGTNTGELFF.